This T cell receptor beta chain was recovered during a study of T cell responses to AZD1222 COVID-19 vaccine. Overall study findings and caveats: Vaccine-associated CD4 TCRs ranged over spike, dominating at 160-218 and 743-854.

As concerns this clone: The antigen remains unidentified.

TCRdb's table, derived via immunoSEQ multiplex PCR, lists solely in-frame clones and lacks some. The sample comprises about 85,000 clones, about 86% of which are singletons, and 6% to 9% rests with the top ten. This clonotype was sampled from an adult in good health. The input for sequencing was peripheral blood, taken on day 0 of AZD1222 vaccination.

Here the CDR3 DNA reads TGTGCCAGTAGGAGATCCGGGACAGGGGGCGTCTCACCCCTCCACTTT. Its protein is CASRRSGTGGVSPLHF. The chain has TRBV19 and TRBJ1-6; 12 nucleotides align to TRBD1. CDR3 size: 16 residues. V lost 6 bases to trimming and J lost 10 bases; unmatched junction nucleotides: 10. Germline values: CDR1 LNHDA, CDR2 SQIVND (reference sequence).